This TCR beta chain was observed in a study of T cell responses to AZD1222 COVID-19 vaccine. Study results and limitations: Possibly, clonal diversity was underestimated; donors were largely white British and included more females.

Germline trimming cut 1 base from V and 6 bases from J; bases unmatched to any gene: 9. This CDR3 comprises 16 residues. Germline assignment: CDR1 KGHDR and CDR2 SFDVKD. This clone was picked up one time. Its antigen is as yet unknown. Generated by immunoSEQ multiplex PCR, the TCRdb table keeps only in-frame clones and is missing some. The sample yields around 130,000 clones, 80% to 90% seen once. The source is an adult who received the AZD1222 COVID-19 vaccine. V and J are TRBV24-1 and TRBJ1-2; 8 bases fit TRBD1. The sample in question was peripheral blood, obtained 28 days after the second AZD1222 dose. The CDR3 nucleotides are TGTGCCACCAGTGATTTCCACAGGACAGGGAGGGATGGCTACACCTTC. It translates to CATSDFHRTGRDGYTF.